This T cell receptor (beta chain) was identified during a study of T and B cells in COVID-19 patients (TCRdb year 2020). Broadly, across the study: Using TRB and IGH repertoire sequencing of peripheral blood, the study characterized adaptive immunity in COVID-19 patients who had active infection or had recovered. For the repertoire analyses, the comparison was an age-matched reference group of roughly 40 healthy donors who were negative for COVID-19 antibodies. A recovered cohort was made up of 15 to 19 patients contributing roughly 21 samples, mostly after mild to moderate COVID-19 managed as outpatients. Critical illness requiring mechanical ventilation or ECMO was present in about 65% of the roughly 20 patients in the active-infection cohort. In the active-infection cohort, about 90% of the roughly 20 patients had comorbidities linked to unfavorable COVID-19 outcome. As many as 9 follow-up blood samples were taken per patient, and some of the samples covered different disease stages within the same individual. Because samples were available both during active disease and after recovery, a couple of patients were counted in both the recovered and the active cohorts. Over 8 million TCR sequences were analysed in a TCR and BCR sequence repository that covered around 34 patients and 65 to 85 time points. A median age of approximately 32 years was recorded in the recovered cohort versus approximately 70 years in the active-infection cohort.

Per the germline V gene, KGHSH is the CDR1 and LQKENI is the CDR2. The CDR3 contains 14 residues, cysteine and phenylalanine counted. The read is trimmed to its CDR3 DNA, 42 bases read in frame from base 1. At the junction V is shortened by 4 bases and J by 1 base, with 10 bases in between. A note on this clonotype: Its antigen is still unknown. No qualities accompany the bases; no much larger clone lies one base away.

The instrument was an Illumina MiSeq. Multiplex PCR with BIOMED2 TRB-A/B primer pools was used to amplify TRB rearrangements. Two consecutive PCRs added Illumina-compatible adapters and 7-nucleotide sample barcodes to the amplicons. All library PCRs used Phusion HS II polymerase. Amplicons were gel-purified with the NucleoSpin Gel and PCR Clean-up kit, quantified on Qubit, and pooled at approximately 3.9 nM. Before Illumina next-generation sequencing, the quality of the amplicon pool was assessed on an Agilent 2100 Bioanalyzer. Per the original workflow: Annotation of TRB rearrangements was performed with MiXCR 3.0.8 using the default MiXCR reference library. Non-productive reads and sequences with fewer than 2 reads were excluded, and each unique CDR3 nucleotide sequence counted as one clone. Clonality, diversity, richness and V-J gene usage were calculated in R 3.5.1. TCR clustering by CDR3 similarity used GLIPH2, with generation probabilities calculated by OLGA. Only GLIPH2 clusters containing at least four unique TCR clonotypes present in at least three individuals were kept. TCRdb ran its own pipeline on the public reads, namely fastp trimming at Q25 and MiXCR clone calling, and kept in-frame beta chains. CDR3 protein sequences are deduplicated, and each keeps its most common genes and DNA. Clone size and V and J calls follow TCRdb, not the original study. This sample has 10,000 to 13,000 distinct CDR3 sequences in its table, and more than 30% of those were observed once. Over 11% of the sample is in the top ten clones.

Genomic DNA extracted from blood was used in amounts of about 220-550 ng for amplification of TRB repertoires. The research as a whole found: The cohort was considered too small to assess HLA contributions to COVID-19 susceptibility or severity. A total of 2,331 TCR clusters were exclusive to the recovered cohort, and 25 to 35 of those clusters were low-pGen clusters. Blood samples from mildly ill patients during symptoms and early samples from severe cases were scarce. TRBV/TRBJ gene usage was reported as strongly skewed in patients with COVID-19. During active COVID-19 the TRB repertoires were highly clonal, but at recovery diversity and richness rose above the levels seen in healthy donors. Prospective validation of the reported TCR clusters was stated to be required before clinical use. Specific T cell subsets (CD4+/Treg/CD8+) and sorted SARS-CoV-2-responsive or tetramer+ T cells had not yet been sequenced, and these experiments were ongoing.

This sequence uses TRBV18 and TRBJ1-1; a tentative D call is TRBD1 (5 bases match). Material for sequencing was blood. The TCR sequence derives from a human donor with active COVID-19. The CDR3: CASSQDSRNTEAFF. The sequenced DNA is TGTGCCAGCTCACAAGACAGCCGGAACACTGAAGCTTTCTTT.